Below, 20 T cell receptor beta chains from the same sample are listed, as sequenced in a study of response to subunit inactivated influenza vaccine. One entry per CDR3 protein, called by TCRdb with MiXCR from the RT-PCR reads. The repertoire holds hundreds of thousands of distinct CDR3 sequences, with around 8% as singletons. The sequencing used PBMCs from blood, collected about 24 months after vaccination. The receptors derive from a man aged 50 to 69 who received an inactivated influenza vaccine.

The gene calls are TRBV6-5 and TRBJ2-2, with unresolved D. V lost 0 bases and J 2 bases, leaving 10 bases between the germline ends. Germline-derived CDR1 and CDR2 are MNHEY and SVGAGI. The CDR3 totals 16 residues. The CDR3: CASSYSRQTNTGELFF. DNA for the CDR3: TGTGCCAGCAGTTACTCGAGGCAGACAAACACCGGGGAGCTGTTTTTT.

This clonotype was seen a few times. The chain recombines TRBV5-1 with TRBJ2-2, with D tentatively TRBD1 (5 bases). Germline values: CDR1 SGHRS, CDR2 YFSETQ. Deletions cut 5 bases from V and 0 bases from J, with 8 bases between. The CDR3 contains 14 residues. The CDR3 sequence: CASRTVSNTGELFF. CDR3 DNA sequence: TGCGCCAGCAGGACAGTTTCGAACACCGGGGAGCTGTTTTTT.

This clonotype was observed a handful of times. The rearrangement links TRBV5-5 to TRBJ1-5; unclear D gene. CDR3 length: 16 amino acids. The V gene lost 2 bases and the J gene lost 3 bases, with 15 bases spanning the gap. Per germline, CDR1 SGHKS and CDR2 YYEKEE (reference sequence). The CDR3 here is CASSFDPEQSNQPQHF. In DNA form, the CDR3 reads TGTGCCAGCAGCTTTGACCCCGAGCAGTCCAATCAGCCCCAGCATTTT.

In its sample, this clonotype was seen many times. This sequence joins TRBV7-8 and TRBJ2-1, with 8 positions matching TRBD2. CDR1 and CDR2 (germline): SGHVS, FQNEAQ. Unmatched junction bases numbered 9, after V lost 5 bases and J lost 12 bases. The CDR3 has 13 residues. The CDR3 region is CASSLERELVQFF. The CDR3 DNA reads as TGTGCCAGCAGCCTGGAGCGGGAGTTGGTGCAGTTCTTC.

This clonotype turned up a few times. One end of the junction is discordant with germline, which a read error may explain. The chain couples TRBV5-1 to TRBJ1-6, with TRBD1 matching 9 bases. Germline V lookup: CDR1 SGHRS, CDR2 YFSETQ. The CDR3 length is 14 residues. The CDR3 here is CASSRTGVDSPLHF. DNA of the CDR3: TGCGCCAGCAGTCGGACAGGGGTGGATTCGCCCCTCCACTTT.

This clonotype was counted only a few times. This chain connects TRBV13 to TRBJ2-1; a weak D match, TRBD2 (5 bases). CDR1 and CDR2 (germline): PRHDT, FYEKMQ (reference sequence). The CDR3 runs to 18 residues. V gave up 3 bases and J gave up 5 bases, with 23 bases separating them. CDR3 bases: TGTGCCAGCAGCTTTTTCGGGGATGTGGATTCTATAAACAATGAGCAGTTCTTC. This translates into CASSFFGDVDSINNEQFF.

This clonotype occurred a few times. The chain employs TRBV12-3 or TRBV12-4 and TRBJ2-5; D possibly corresponds to TRBD1 (5 bases). The CDR3 has 13 amino acids. The V and J ends lost 5 bases and 5 bases respectively, with 12 bases between them. This CDR3 reads CASSPGSWETQYF. In DNA form, the CDR3 reads TGTGCCAGCAGTCCAGGGTCTTGGGAGACCCAGTACTTC.

The rearrangement uses TRBV20-1 and TRBJ2-7; 8 bases match TRBD1. The CDR3 loop spans 15 amino acids. Looked up from germline, CDR1 is DFQATT and CDR2 is SNEGSKA (reference sequence). Trimming removed 2 bases from V and 2 bases from J; junction bases left unmatched: 8. As DNA, the CDR3 is TGCAGTGCTAGACGACAGGGGCGGGATCCCTACGAGCAGTACTTC. Its translation is CSARRQGRDPYEQYF.

The chain has TRBV7-9 and TRBJ2-5, with D perhaps TRBD1 (5 bases). The CDR3 is 15 residues long. The ends were cut back, 2 bases at V and 0 bases at J, with 10 bases in the middle. Germline lookup yields CDR1 SEHNR and CDR2 FQNEAQ (reference sequence). CDR3 bases: TGTGCCAGCAGCTTACGGCAGGGCAACCAAGAGACCCAGTACTTC. Translating it yields CASSLRQGNQETQYF.

This rearrangement joins TRBV6-5 to TRBJ2-2; D tentatively reads TRBD1 or TRBD2 (5 bases each). CDR3 length: 15 amino acids. Trimming left V 7 bases short and J 6 bases short, with 18 bases between. CDR1 and CDR2 (germline): MNHEY, SVGAGI. The CDR3 protein is CASTRDGGGSGELFF. For the CDR3, the DNA is TGTGCCAGCACTCGAGATGGGGGTGGCTCCGGGGAGCTGTTTTTT.

This clonotype has a handful of counts. The chain joins TRBV4-2 to TRBJ2-7, with TRBD1 identical over 10 bases. Germline lookup yields CDR1 LGHNA and CDR2 YNFKEQ. With 6 bases clipped from V and 4 bases from J, the junction kept 9 bases outside the gene matches. This CDR3 contains 15 residues. CDR3 residues: CASRYSPGQGYEQYF. DNA of the CDR3: TGTGCCAGCAGATACTCACCGGGACAGGGGTACGAGCAGTACTTC.

This clonotype was picked up a small number of times. The gene calls are TRBV7-2 and TRBJ2-7, with D hard to call. The length of the CDR3 is 12 residues. V was pared by 5 bases and J by 3 bases, with 8 bases between. Germline CDR1 SGHTA, CDR2 FQGNSA. The CDR3 DNA follows: TGTGCCAGCAGCGCCGCGAACTACGAGCAGTACTTC. The encoded protein is CASSAANYEQYF.

This clonotype showed up just a few times. This rearrangement joins TRBV6-1 to TRBJ2-2, with 8 bases that match TRBD1. The CDR3 runs to 16 residues. Germline CDR1 is MNHNS and CDR2 is SASEGT. Unmatched junction bases numbered 13, after V lost 5 bases and J lost 8 bases. CDR3 bases: TGTGCCAGCAGTCGAATGGGGCAGGGGGCAGGTGGGGAGCTGTTTTTT. Translating it yields CASSRMGQGAGGELFF.

This clonotype was observed at least ten times. The rearrangement uses TRBV2 and TRBJ2-7; D remains ambiguous. This CDR3 region has 13 residues. V gave up 3 bases and J gave up 6 bases, with 12 bases separating them. Germline V lookup: CDR1 SNHLY, CDR2 FYNNEI. The CDR3 protein is CASSESADSEQYF. CDR3 in DNA: TGTGCCAGCAGTGAGTCGGCAGATAGCGAGCAGTACTTC.

The V and J genes are TRBV3-1 and TRBJ1-6; the D is unclear. Trimming took off 4 bases at V and 8 bases at J, with 12 bases between the two ends. The CDR3 length is 14 residues. Germline CDR1 LGHDT, CDR2 YNNKEL (reference sequence). In nucleotides, the CDR3 is TGTGCCAGCAGCCCATGGACCGGGGATTCACCCCTCCACTTT. Its translation: CASSPWTGDSPLHF.

The chain joins TRBV7-9 to TRBJ1-2, with D possibly TRBD1 on 5 matching bases. This CDR3 is 16 amino acids long. With 0 bases removed from V and 0 bases from J, the gap between germline ends came to 11 bases. Per the germline V gene, CDR1 is SEHNR and CDR2 is FQNEAQ (reference sequence). As DNA, the CDR3 is TGTGCCAGCAGCTTAGCGGGGGGAAGAGCTAACTATGGCTACACCTTC. Its translation is CASSLAGGRANYGYTF.

V gene TRBV7-2 combines with J gene TRBJ2-1; either TRBD1 or TRBD2 may fit D (6 bases each). Germline-derived CDR1 and CDR2 are SGHTA and FQGNSA. Trimming took 8 bases from V and 4 from J, leaving 9 bases between them. This CDR3 spans 12 amino acids. The CDR3, as DNA: TGTGCCAGCGGGGGGCAATACAATGAGCAGTTCTTC. Translated, it gives CASGGQYNEQFF. Combining the CDR3 with reference TRBV7-2 and TRBJ2-1 gives the whole variable domain GAGVSQSPSNKVTEKGKDVELRCDPISGHTALYWYRQSLGQGLEFLIYFQGNSAPDKSGLPSDRFSAERTGGSVSTLTIQRTQQEDSAVYLCASGGQYNEQFFGPGTRLTVL.

The chain couples TRBV5-1 to TRBJ2-1; D uncertain. V lost 3 bases and J 9 bases, leaving 10 bases between the germline ends. This CDR3 contains 12 residues. The germline CDR1 and CDR2 sequences are SGHRS and YFSETQ. CDR3 nucleotide sequence: TGCGCCAGCAGCTGGAGTGCCGGTGAGCAGTTCTTC. Amino acids: CASSWSAGEQFF.

This clonotype has just a few counts. The rearrangement uses TRBV20-1 and TRBJ1-4; no firm D call. This CDR3 is built from 14 residues. Germline loops: CDR1 DFQATT, CDR2 SNEGSKA (reference sequence). Trimming cost V 1 base and J 8 bases, with 14 bases left between them. The CDR3 reads CSARGLPYPEKLFF. Written as DNA, the CDR3 is TGCAGTGCTAGAGGGCTCCCTTACCCCGAAAAACTGTTTTTT.

The chain links TRBV4-3 to TRBJ1-3; D is uncertain. CDR3 length equals 15 residues. Germline lookup yields CDR1 LGHNA and CDR2 YSLEER. V dropped 1 base and J dropped 2 bases, with 9 bases sitting between them. CDR3 sequence reads: CASSQVSAPGNTIYF. CDR3 in DNA: TGCGCCAGCAGCCAAGTATCGGCTCCTGGAAACACCATATATTTT.